This is a list of T cell receptor beta chains from one sample in a study of Graves' ophthalmopathy and Graves' hyperthyroidism. TCRdb passed the multiplex PCR reads through MiXCR, listing each CDR3 protein once. Of 300,000 to 400,000 distinct CDR3 sequences detected, 15% to 20% appear once; the ten largest clones hold about 12%. The source material was peripheral blood. These receptors came from an adult man with Graves' ophthalmopathy. Each CDR3 is given with its conserved first and last residue.

TRBJ2-5,TRBV20-1,CSARDVAGFQETQYF
TRBJ1-1,TRBV9,CASSVGPRGNTEAFF
TRBJ2-7,TRBV7-8,CASSPGATYEQYF
TRBJ1-1,TRBV20-1,CSASSPGNTEAFF
TRBJ1-1,TRBV14,CASSRRTDVREAFF
TRBJ2-5,TRBV12-3/TRBV12-4,CASSNRDRETQYF
TRBJ2-7,TRBV11-2,CASSFGAAGLAVYEQYF
TRBJ2-5,TRBV25-1,CASAGGIRETQYF
TRBJ2-7,TRBV6-4,CARRPRCGRAGEQYF
TRBJ1-1,TRBV29-1,CSFAGGNTEAFF
TRBJ1-2,TRBV7-2,CASSLDFSRYGYTF
TRBJ2-5,TRBV6-1,CASNRLAEQETQYF
TRBJ1-1,TRBV27,CASSLTRQGAGTEAFF
TRBJ2-7,TRBV7-2,CASSSLPFPEQYF
TRBJ1-2,TRBV7-9,CAGSLETYGYTF
TRBJ2-7,TRBV10-3,CADHAAGGRLLPYEQYF
TRBJ2-7,TRBV19,CASSPQIGYEQYF
TRBJ2-5,TRBV24-1,CATSGGHQVSETQYF
TRBJ2-5,TRBV9,CASSATGYQETQYF
TRBJ2-7,TRBV6-1,CASIRQGTGLHEQYF
TRBJ2-7,TRBV5-5,CASSPILHGDPYEQYF
TRBJ1-1,TRBV20-1,CSASPAGVRSTEAFF
TRBJ2-7,TRBV7-9,CASSFEGTFHYEQYF
TRBJ1-5,TRBV20-1,CSAVGQGDQPQHF
TRBJ2-2,TRBV5-1,CASSSTPDAAHTGELFF
TRBJ2-7,TRBV29-1,CSVESGSYSYEQYF
TRBJ1-6,TRBV20-1,CSARSGSSYNSPLHF
TRBJ1-6,TRBV18,CASSPRSEGPNSPLHF
TRBJ1-1,TRBV19,CASSVRRLGESNTEAFF
TRBJ2-2,TRBV6-1,CASSRTPGELFF
TRBJ2-7,TRBV7-2,CASSRTGEDEQYF